These T cell receptor beta chains were read from a single sample in a study of blood T cell repertoires in COVID-19. Sequencing was performed with immunoSEQ multiplex PCR; in TCRdb, only in-frame clones are kept and a portion is missing. This sample has under 200,000 clones, with about 85% found just once. The sequenced material came from peripheral blood. Source of these receptors: a woman of 80 years or more with COVID-19, enrolled during active disease. Each CDR3 is given with its conserved first and last residue. Fields, in order: clone size, CDR3 length, D gene, V gene, J gene, CDR3 DNA, CDR3 protein. D genes are given only for firm matches. Only part of the rows carry a size: once, few, many, or a class if the clone is expanded.

abundance: NA; len: 13; d_gene: NA; v_gene: TRBV6-5; j_gene: TRBJ1-6; CDR3nt: TGTGCCAGCAGACGACAGAGCAATTCACCCCTCCACTTT; CDR3aa: CASRRQSNSPLHF
abundance: NA; len: 14; d_gene: NA; v_gene: TRBV2; j_gene: TRBJ2-2; CDR3nt: TGTGCCAGCAGTGTCCTAGCGAGAGGCGGGGAGCTGTTTTTT; CDR3aa: CASSVLARGGELFF
abundance: NA; len: 14; d_gene: NA; v_gene: TRBV5-1; j_gene: TRBJ1-1; CDR3nt: TGCGCCAGCAGCTTGTCATCCTCGGGGACTGAAGCTTTCTTT; CDR3aa: CASSLSSSGTEAFF
abundance: NA; len: 12; d_gene: NA; v_gene: TRBV6-5; j_gene: TRBJ1-6; CDR3nt: TGTGCCAGCAGTAGGGGCCCCTCACCCCTCCACTTT; CDR3aa: CASSRGPSPLHF
abundance: NA; len: 15; d_gene: TRBD2; v_gene: TRBV20-1; j_gene: TRBJ2-1; CDR3nt: TGCAGTGCTAGTAGCCCGACTAGCATTGACAATGAGCAGTTCTTC; CDR3aa: CSASSPTSIDNEQFF
abundance: once; len: 14; d_gene: NA; v_gene: TRBV19; j_gene: TRBJ1-5; CDR3nt: TGTGCCAGTAGTTGGACAGACAGCAATCAGCCCCAGCATTTT; CDR3aa: CASSWTDSNQPQHF
abundance: few; len: 14; d_gene: TRBD1; v_gene: TRBV7-2; j_gene: TRBJ2-7; CDR3nt: TGTGCCAGCAGCCCCGGGACAGGGTGGTCAGAGCAGTACTTC; CDR3aa: CASSPGTGWSEQYF
abundance: NA; len: 14; d_gene: NA; v_gene: TRBV7-4; j_gene: TRBJ1-4; CDR3nt: TGTGCCAGCAGCCCGACGCGGAGTAATGAAAAACTGTTTTTT; CDR3aa: CASSPTRSNEKLFF
abundance: NA; len: 13; d_gene: TRBD2; v_gene: TRBV27; j_gene: TRBJ2-4; CDR3nt: TGTGCCAGCACGCCTAGCGGGGGAAACATTCAGTACTTC; CDR3aa: CASTPSGGNIQYF
abundance: NA; len: 14; d_gene: NA; v_gene: TRBV19; j_gene: TRBJ2-2; CDR3nt: TGTGCCAGTAGTACCCCCCAGGGAACCGGGGAGCTGTTTTTT; CDR3aa: CASSTPQGTGELFF
abundance: NA; len: 14; d_gene: TRBD2; v_gene: TRBV7-3; j_gene: TRBJ2-3; CDR3nt: TGTGCCAGCAGCTTGGGCGGGGGTCGGGATACGCAGTATTTT; CDR3aa: CASSLGGGRDTQYF
abundance: NA; len: 14; d_gene: NA; v_gene: TRBV5-1; j_gene: TRBJ1-1; CDR3nt: TGCGCCAGCAGCTCTGGGACGGGGGGACTCTGGGCTTTCTTT; CDR3aa: CASSSGTGGLWAFF
abundance: NA; len: 13; d_gene: NA; v_gene: TRBV11-2; j_gene: TRBJ1-4; CDR3nt: TGTGCCAGCAGCTTAGACAGGCCCGAAAAACTGTTTTTT; CDR3aa: CASSLDRPEKLFF
abundance: NA; len: 16; d_gene: TRBD2; v_gene: TRBV2; j_gene: TRBJ2-7; CDR3nt: TGTGCCAGCAGTTCCGGGACTAGCGGGAGGTCATACGAGCAGTACTTC; CDR3aa: CASSSGTSGRSYEQYF
abundance: once; len: 16; d_gene: TRBD2; v_gene: TRBV27; j_gene: TRBJ2-1; CDR3nt: TGTGCCAGCAGTCCCTTGGCGGGAGGACTCTACAATGAGCAGTTCTTC; CDR3aa: CASSPLAGGLYNEQFF
abundance: NA; len: 16; d_gene: TRBD1; v_gene: TRBV6-6; j_gene: TRBJ2-7; CDR3nt: TGTGCCAGCAGTTCCTCCTTGGGACAGGGATTCAACGAGCAGTACTTC; CDR3aa: CASSSSLGQGFNEQYF
abundance: NA; len: 16; d_gene: TRBD2; v_gene: TRBV6-5; j_gene: TRBJ2-5; CDR3nt: TGTGCCAGCAGTTACTCCGGGACTAGCGGGGAAGAGACCCAGTACTTC; CDR3aa: CASSYSGTSGEETQYF
abundance: NA; len: 13; d_gene: TRBD1; v_gene: TRBV7-3; j_gene: TRBJ1-2; CDR3nt: TGTGCCAGCAGCCCATCGGGGGCAGGGGGTTCTTCCTTC; CDR3aa: CASSPSGAGGSSF
abundance: NA; len: 15; d_gene: TRBD2; v_gene: TRBV19; j_gene: TRBJ2-3; CDR3nt: TGTGCCAGTTCGCTAGCGGGAGTGAAGGGAGATACGCAGTATTTT; CDR3aa: CASSLAGVKGDTQYF
abundance: NA; len: 18; d_gene: NA; v_gene: TRBV18; j_gene: TRBJ1-4; CDR3nt: TGTGCCAGCTCACCTCCTTCCCCCAGGGAACCAACTAATGAAAAACTGTTTTTT; CDR3aa: CASSPPSPREPTNEKLFF
abundance: few; len: 12; d_gene: NA; v_gene: TRBV6-5; j_gene: TRBJ2-3; CDR3nt: TGTGCCAGCACCCGACTAGCAGATACGCAGTATTTT; CDR3aa: CASTRLADTQYF
abundance: NA; len: 14; d_gene: NA; v_gene: TRBV7-2; j_gene: TRBJ1-5; CDR3nt: TGTGCCAGCACGCACGACGCCTCTAGGCAGCCCCAGCATTTT; CDR3aa: CASTHDASRQPQHF
abundance: NA; len: 15; d_gene: NA; v_gene: TRBV14; j_gene: TRBJ2-3; CDR3nt: TGTGCCAGCAGCCAAGCACTCAAGGGGACAGATACGCAGTATTTT; CDR3aa: CASSQALKGTDTQYF
abundance: NA; len: 15; d_gene: TRBD1; v_gene: TRBV19; j_gene: TRBJ1-5; CDR3nt: TGTGCCAGTAGTACCAGGGGGAGCGGCAATCAGCCCCAGCATTTT; CDR3aa: CASSTRGSGNQPQHF
abundance: NA; len: 15; d_gene: NA; v_gene: TRBV9; j_gene: TRBJ2-2; CDR3nt: TGTGCCAGCAGCGTCTCTAGCGAATACACCGGGGAGCTGTTTTTT; CDR3aa: CASSVSSEYTGELFF
abundance: NA; len: 16; d_gene: TRBD2; v_gene: TRBV3-1/TRBV3-2; j_gene: TRBJ2-2; CDR3nt: TGTGCCAGCAGTTGGACTAGCGGGGGTAACACCGGGGAGCTGTTTTTT; CDR3aa: CASSWTSGGNTGELFF
abundance: NA; len: 15; d_gene: TRBD1; v_gene: TRBV5-1; j_gene: TRBJ1-2; CDR3nt: TGCGCCAGCAGGACAGGGGTTAGCCCGAACTATGGCTACACCTTC; CDR3aa: CASRTGVSPNYGYTF
abundance: NA; len: 16; d_gene: NA; v_gene: TRBV7-2; j_gene: TRBJ1-3; CDR3nt: TGTGCCAGCAGCTTAGTACAGCCGAGCTCTGGAAACACCATATATTTT; CDR3aa: CASSLVQPSSGNTIYF
abundance: NA; len: 14; d_gene: NA; v_gene: TRBV14; j_gene: TRBJ1-2; CDR3nt: TGTGCCAGCAGCCAAGATCGCGTGAACTATGGCTACACCTTC; CDR3aa: CASSQDRVNYGYTF
abundance: NA; len: 16; d_gene: TRBD1; v_gene: TRBV11-2; j_gene: TRBJ1-2; CDR3nt: TGTGCCAGCAGCCCCCCCGGACAGGGCTCTAACTATGGCTACACCTTC; CDR3aa: CASSPPGQGSNYGYTF
abundance: NA; len: 16; d_gene: TRBD1; v_gene: TRBV13; j_gene: TRBJ1-6; CDR3nt: TGTGCCAGCAGCTTTGGGACGACAGGGAAGAAGTCACCCCTCCACTTT; CDR3aa: CASSFGTTGKKSPLHF
abundance: NA; len: 15; d_gene: NA; v_gene: TRBV9; j_gene: TRBJ1-5; CDR3nt: TGTGCCAGCAGCGTAGCCGGACTGTTCAATCAGCCCCAGCATTTT; CDR3aa: CASSVAGLFNQPQHF
abundance: NA; len: 14; d_gene: TRBD1; v_gene: TRBV5-4; j_gene: TRBJ1-4; CDR3nt: TGTGCCAGCAGCCAGACAGGGAGTAATGAAAAACTGTTTTTT; CDR3aa: CASSQTGSNEKLFF
abundance: NA; len: 16; d_gene: TRBD2; v_gene: TRBV19; j_gene: TRBJ2-1; CDR3nt: TGTGCCAGTAGTCTAGCGGGGGGGCGTTCCTACAATGAGCAGTTCTTC; CDR3aa: CASSLAGGRSYNEQFF
abundance: NA; len: 14; d_gene: NA; v_gene: TRBV3-1/TRBV3-2; j_gene: TRBJ1-2; CDR3nt: TGTGCCAGCAGCCAAGGGAGCGGGGGCTATGGCTACACCTTC; CDR3aa: CASSQGSGGYGYTF
abundance: NA; len: 14; d_gene: NA; v_gene: TRBV5-4; j_gene: TRBJ2-1; CDR3nt: TGTGCCAGCAGCTTGCGCGAATCCTACAATGAGCAGTTCTTC; CDR3aa: CASSLRESYNEQFF
abundance: NA; len: 14; d_gene: TRBD1; v_gene: TRBV6-5; j_gene: TRBJ1-3; CDR3nt: TGTGCCAGCAGTACACAGGGGCCGGGAAACACCATATATTTT; CDR3aa: CASSTQGPGNTIYF
abundance: NA; len: 13; d_gene: TRBD1; v_gene: TRBV7-8; j_gene: TRBJ1-4; CDR3nt: TGTGCCAGCAGCACCCGGACAGGGGCGAAACTGTTTTTT; CDR3aa: CASSTRTGAKLFF
abundance: NA; len: 16; d_gene: NA; v_gene: TRBV2; j_gene: TRBJ2-2; CDR3nt: TGTGCCAGCAGTGCCCAGGGTGCGGCCAACACCGGGGAGCTGTTTTTT; CDR3aa: CASSAQGAANTGELFF
abundance: NA; len: 14; d_gene: NA; v_gene: TRBV5-1; j_gene: TRBJ1-5; CDR3nt: TGCGCCAGCAGCCCCGGCACAGGTAATCAGCCCCAGCATTTT; CDR3aa: CASSPGTGNQPQHF
abundance: NA; len: 16; d_gene: NA; v_gene: TRBV4-2; j_gene: TRBJ1-1; CDR3nt: TGTGCCAGCAGCCCGAGGGCCCTCTCGGGGAGGACTGAAGCTTTCTTT; CDR3aa: CASSPRALSGRTEAFF
abundance: NA; len: 14; d_gene: TRBD1; v_gene: TRBV3-1/TRBV3-2; j_gene: TRBJ1-6; CDR3nt: TGTGCCAGCAGCCCGGGACAGGGGAATTCACCCCTCCACTTT; CDR3aa: CASSPGQGNSPLHF
abundance: NA; len: 16; d_gene: TRBD1; v_gene: TRBV7-6; j_gene: TRBJ1-5; CDR3nt: TGTGCCAGCAGCCCAGGGGGTCGGGGGAGCAATCAGCCCCAGCATTTT; CDR3aa: CASSPGGRGSNQPQHF
abundance: few; len: 13; d_gene: NA; v_gene: TRBV9; j_gene: TRBJ2-7; CDR3nt: TGTGCCAGCAGCGTCGGGGGCTCCTACGAGCAGTACTTC; CDR3aa: CASSVGGSYEQYF
abundance: NA; len: 14; d_gene: TRBD1; v_gene: TRBV7-8; j_gene: TRBJ2-7; CDR3nt: TGTGCCAGCAGCTTAGGGACAGGGTCCTCCGAGCAGTACTTC; CDR3aa: CASSLGTGSSEQYF
abundance: NA; len: 14; d_gene: NA; v_gene: TRBV6-5; j_gene: TRBJ2-2; CDR3nt: TGTGCCAGCATCGGTAACAGGGACACCGGGGAGCTGTTTTTT; CDR3aa: CASIGNRDTGELFF
abundance: NA; len: 13; d_gene: NA; v_gene: TRBV18; j_gene: TRBJ1-2; CDR3nt: TGTGCCAGCTCACCAGGGGACTCGTTGGGCTACACCTTC; CDR3aa: CASSPGDSLGYTF
abundance: NA; len: 13; d_gene: TRBD1; v_gene: TRBV2; j_gene: TRBJ1-4; CDR3nt: TGTGCCAGCAGTGAGACAGGGGTGGAAAAACTGTTTTTT; CDR3aa: CASSETGVEKLFF
abundance: NA; len: 14; d_gene: TRBD1; v_gene: TRBV11-3; j_gene: TRBJ1-2; CDR3nt: TGTGCCAGCAGCTCCCAGGGGGCTGGCGGTGGCTACACCTTC; CDR3aa: CASSSQGAGGGYTF
abundance: NA; len: 15; d_gene: TRBD1; v_gene: TRBV9; j_gene: TRBJ1-3; CDR3nt: TGTGCCAGCAGCCCTGACACAGGGGCTGGAAACACCATATATTTT; CDR3aa: CASSPDTGAGNTIYF
abundance: few; len: 16; d_gene: NA; v_gene: TRBV6-1; j_gene: TRBJ2-3; CDR3nt: TGTGCCAGCAGTGAAGCGCACTTGCCCCCCACAGATACGCAGTATTTT; CDR3aa: CASSEAHLPPTDTQYF
abundance: NA; len: 15; d_gene: TRBD1; v_gene: TRBV27; j_gene: TRBJ1-5; CDR3nt: TGTGCCAGCAGTTCGGACAGGGTGAGCAATCAGCCCCAGCATTTT; CDR3aa: CASSSDRVSNQPQHF
abundance: NA; len: 15; d_gene: NA; v_gene: TRBV5-4; j_gene: TRBJ2-7; CDR3nt: TGTGCCAGCAGCACACCATCTACAGGGACCTACGAGCAGTACTTC; CDR3aa: CASSTPSTGTYEQYF
abundance: NA; len: 14; d_gene: NA; v_gene: TRBV15; j_gene: TRBJ2-1; CDR3nt: TGTGCCACCAGCAGACCTGGTGGGGGGAATGAGCAGTTCTTC; CDR3aa: CATSRPGGGNEQFF
abundance: NA; len: 19; d_gene: NA; v_gene: TRBV7-3; j_gene: TRBJ1-4; CDR3nt: TGTGCCAGCCGCCGGAGGCAGGAGGAAGATCAGCCAGCTAGAGAAAAACTGTTTTTT; CDR3aa: CASRRRQEEDQPAREKLFF
abundance: NA; len: 15; d_gene: NA; v_gene: TRBV5-6; j_gene: TRBJ1-3; CDR3nt: TGTGCCAGCAGCTTGGGACGGAGCTCTGGAAACACCATATATTTT; CDR3aa: CASSLGRSSGNTIYF
abundance: NA; len: 13; d_gene: NA; v_gene: TRBV19; j_gene: TRBJ1-1; CDR3nt: TGTGCCGCCGGGGGGGGTAGGTACACTGAAGCTTTCTTT; CDR3aa: CAAGGGRYTEAFF
abundance: once; len: 15; d_gene: NA; v_gene: TRBV10-3; j_gene: TRBJ2-1; CDR3nt: TGTGCCATCAGTGAGGGAGGGACGACCTACAATGAGCAGTTCTTC; CDR3aa: CAISEGGTTYNEQFF
abundance: NA; len: 15; d_gene: NA; v_gene: TRBV14; j_gene: TRBJ1-1; CDR3nt: TGTGCCAGCAGCCAAGTGCGAGGCTCAGCTCCTGAAGCTTTCTTT; CDR3aa: CASSQVRGSAPEAFF